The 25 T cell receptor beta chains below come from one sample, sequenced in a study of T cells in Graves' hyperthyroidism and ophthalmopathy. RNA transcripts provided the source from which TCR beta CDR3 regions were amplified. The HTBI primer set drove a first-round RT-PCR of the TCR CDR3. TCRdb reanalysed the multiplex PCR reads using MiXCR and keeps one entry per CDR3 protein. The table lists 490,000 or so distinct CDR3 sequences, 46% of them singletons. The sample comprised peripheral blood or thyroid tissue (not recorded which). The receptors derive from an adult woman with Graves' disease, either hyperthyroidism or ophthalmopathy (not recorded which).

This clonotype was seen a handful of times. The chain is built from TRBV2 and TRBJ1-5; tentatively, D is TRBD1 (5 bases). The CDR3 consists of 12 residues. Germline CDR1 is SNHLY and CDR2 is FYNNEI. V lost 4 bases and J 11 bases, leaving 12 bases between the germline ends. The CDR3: CASSVDKETQHF. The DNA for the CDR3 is TGTGCCAGCAGTGTGGACAAAGAGACCCAGCATTTT.

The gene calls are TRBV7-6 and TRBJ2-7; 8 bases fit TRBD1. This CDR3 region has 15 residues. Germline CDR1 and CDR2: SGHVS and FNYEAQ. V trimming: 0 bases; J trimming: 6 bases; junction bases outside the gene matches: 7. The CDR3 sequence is CASSLATGGVPEQYF. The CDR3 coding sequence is TGTGCCAGCAGCTTAGCCACAGGGGGAGTCCCCGAGCAGTACTTC.

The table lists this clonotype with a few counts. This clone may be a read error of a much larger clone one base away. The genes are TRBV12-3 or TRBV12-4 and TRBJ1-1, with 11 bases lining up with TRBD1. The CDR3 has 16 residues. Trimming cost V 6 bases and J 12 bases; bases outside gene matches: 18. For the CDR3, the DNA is TGTGCCAGCAGCCCAAGGACAGGGGGCGCTTCCCGAGCGTCTTTCTTT. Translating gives CASSPRTGGASRASFF.

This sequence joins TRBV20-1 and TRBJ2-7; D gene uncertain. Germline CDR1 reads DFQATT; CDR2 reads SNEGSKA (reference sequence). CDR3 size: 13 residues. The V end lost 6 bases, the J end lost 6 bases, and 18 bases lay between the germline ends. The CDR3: CSATPSEPCEQYF. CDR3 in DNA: TGCAGTGCAACACCGTCAGAGCCCTGCGAGCAGTACTTC.

The CDR3 sequence: CASSVGLVDVGELFF. CDR3 DNA: TGTGCCAGCAGTGTGGGACTAGTAGACGTCGGGGAGCTGTTTTTT. The chain uses TRBV2 and TRBJ2-2; 8 bases match TRBD2. V lost 4 bases to trimming and J lost 7 bases; unmatched junction nucleotides: 8. The length of the CDR3 is 15 residues. CDR1 and CDR2 from the germline V gene are SNHLY and FYNNEI.

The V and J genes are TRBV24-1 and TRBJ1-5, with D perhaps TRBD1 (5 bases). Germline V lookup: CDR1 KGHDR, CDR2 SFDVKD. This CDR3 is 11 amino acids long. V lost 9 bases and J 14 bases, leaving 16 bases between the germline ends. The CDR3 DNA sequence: TGTGCCACCGCGGGGCCCTACAATGAGCATTTT. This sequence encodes CATAGPYNEHF.

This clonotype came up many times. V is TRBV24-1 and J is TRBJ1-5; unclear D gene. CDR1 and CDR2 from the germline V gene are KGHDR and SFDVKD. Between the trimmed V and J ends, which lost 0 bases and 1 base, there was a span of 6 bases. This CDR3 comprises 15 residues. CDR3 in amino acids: CATSDLGRSNQPQHF. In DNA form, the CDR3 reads TGTGCCACCAGTGATTTGGGGAGGAGCAATCAGCCCCAGCATTTT.

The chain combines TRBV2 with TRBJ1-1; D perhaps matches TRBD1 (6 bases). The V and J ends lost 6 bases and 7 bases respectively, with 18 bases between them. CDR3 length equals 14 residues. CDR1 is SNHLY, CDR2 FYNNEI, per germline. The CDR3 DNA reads TGTGCCAGCAGAGGGGGGAGGGGGGAAGGTGAAGCTTTCTTT. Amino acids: CASRGGRGEGEAFF.

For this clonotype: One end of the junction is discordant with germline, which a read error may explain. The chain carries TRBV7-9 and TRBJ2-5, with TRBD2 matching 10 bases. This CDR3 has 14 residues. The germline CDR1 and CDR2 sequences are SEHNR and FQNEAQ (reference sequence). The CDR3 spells CASNPTSGRETRYF. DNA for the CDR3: TGTGCCAGCAACCCGACTAGCGGGCGAGAGACCCGGTACTTC.

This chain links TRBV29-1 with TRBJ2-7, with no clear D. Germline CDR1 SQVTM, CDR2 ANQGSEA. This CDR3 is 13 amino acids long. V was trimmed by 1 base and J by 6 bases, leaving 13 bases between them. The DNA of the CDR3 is TGCAGCGTTGAAGGGGGAAGGCGAGGCGAGCAGTACTTC. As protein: CSVEGGRRGEQYF.

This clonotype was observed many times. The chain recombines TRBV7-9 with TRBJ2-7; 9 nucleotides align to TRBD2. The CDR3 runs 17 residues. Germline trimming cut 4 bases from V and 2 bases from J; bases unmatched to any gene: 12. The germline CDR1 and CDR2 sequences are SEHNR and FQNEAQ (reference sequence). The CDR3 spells CASSYLLGAGGTYEQYF. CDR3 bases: TGTGCCAGCAGCTACCTACTTGGAGCGGGAGGAACCTACGAGCAGTACTTC.

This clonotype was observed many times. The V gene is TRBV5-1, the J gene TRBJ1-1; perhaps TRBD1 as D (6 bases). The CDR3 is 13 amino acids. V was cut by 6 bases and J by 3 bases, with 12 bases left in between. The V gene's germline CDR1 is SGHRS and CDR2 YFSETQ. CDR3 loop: CASKSGADTEAFF. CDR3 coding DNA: TGCGCCAGCAAGTCGGGGGCTGACACTGAAGCTTTCTTT.

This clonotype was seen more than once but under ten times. The DNA for the CDR3 is TGTGCCACCAGAGGGGGAGAACACAATGAGCAGTTCTTC. This gives the protein CATRGGEHNEQFF. This chain uses TRBV24-1 with TRBJ2-1, with a possible D match to TRBD1 (6 bases). The CDR3 loop spans 13 amino acids. Trimming pared 7 bases from V and 5 bases from J, leaving 11 bases between. CDR1 and CDR2 from the germline V gene are KGHDR and SFDVKD.

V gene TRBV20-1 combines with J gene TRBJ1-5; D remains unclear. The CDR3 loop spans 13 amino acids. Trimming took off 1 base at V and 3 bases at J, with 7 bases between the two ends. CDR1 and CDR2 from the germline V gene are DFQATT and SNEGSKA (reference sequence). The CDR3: CSARGQSNQPQHF. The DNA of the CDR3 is TGCAGTGCTAGAGGGCAGTCCAATCAGCCCCAGCATTTT.

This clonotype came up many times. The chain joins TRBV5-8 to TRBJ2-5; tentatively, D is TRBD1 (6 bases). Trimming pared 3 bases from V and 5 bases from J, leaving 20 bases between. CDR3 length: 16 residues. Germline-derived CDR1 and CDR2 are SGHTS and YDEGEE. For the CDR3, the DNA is TGTGCCAGCAGCTCAAACAGAGGGGGAGATAGGGAGACCCAGTACTTC. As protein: CASSSNRGGDRETQYF.

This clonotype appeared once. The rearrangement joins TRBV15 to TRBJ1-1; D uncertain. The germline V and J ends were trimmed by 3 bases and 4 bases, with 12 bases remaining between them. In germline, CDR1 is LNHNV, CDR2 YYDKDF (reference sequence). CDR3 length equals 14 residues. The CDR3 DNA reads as TGTGCCACCAGCAGCCCGAACCTCGTCACTGAAGCTTTCTTT. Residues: CATSSPNLVTEAFF.

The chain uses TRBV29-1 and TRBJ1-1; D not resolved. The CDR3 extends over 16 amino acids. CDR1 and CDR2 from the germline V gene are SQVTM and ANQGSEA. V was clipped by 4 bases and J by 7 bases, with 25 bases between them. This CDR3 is CSVGQSLNTGDGEAFF. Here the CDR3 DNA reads TGCAGCGTTGGGCAGAGTTTGAACACCGGGGATGGTGAAGCTTTCTTT.

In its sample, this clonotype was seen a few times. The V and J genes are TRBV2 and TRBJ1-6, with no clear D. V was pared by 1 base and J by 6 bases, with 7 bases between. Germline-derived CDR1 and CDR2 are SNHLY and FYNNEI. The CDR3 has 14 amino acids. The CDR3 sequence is CASSEVRINSPLHF. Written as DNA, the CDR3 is TGTGCCAGCAGTGAAGTCCGGATTAATTCACCCCTCCACTTT.

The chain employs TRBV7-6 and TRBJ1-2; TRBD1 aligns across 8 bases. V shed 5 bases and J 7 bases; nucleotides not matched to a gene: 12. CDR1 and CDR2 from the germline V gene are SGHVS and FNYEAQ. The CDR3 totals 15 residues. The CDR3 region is CASSRGQGGMGGYTF. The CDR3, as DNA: TGTGCCAGCAGCCGTGGACAGGGAGGGATGGGTGGCTACACCTTC.

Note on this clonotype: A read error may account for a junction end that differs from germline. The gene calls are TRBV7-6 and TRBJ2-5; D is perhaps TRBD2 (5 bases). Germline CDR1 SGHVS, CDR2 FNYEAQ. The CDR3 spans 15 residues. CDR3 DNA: TGCGCCAGCAGCCAAGGACTCAGGTACCAAGAGACCCAGTACTTC. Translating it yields CASSQGLRYQETQYF.

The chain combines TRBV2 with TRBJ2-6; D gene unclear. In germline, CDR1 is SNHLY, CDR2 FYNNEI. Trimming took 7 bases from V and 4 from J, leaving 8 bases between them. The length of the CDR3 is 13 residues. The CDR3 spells CASNPTGANVLTF. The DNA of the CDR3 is TGTGCCAGCAACCCCACAGGGGCCAACGTCCTGACTTTC.

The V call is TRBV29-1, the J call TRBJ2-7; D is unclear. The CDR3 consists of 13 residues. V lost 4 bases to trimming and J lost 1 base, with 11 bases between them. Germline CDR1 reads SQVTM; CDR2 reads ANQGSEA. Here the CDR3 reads CSVGGPGSYEQYF. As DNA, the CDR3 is TGCAGCGTTGGTGGGCCTGGGTCCTACGAGCAGTACTTC.

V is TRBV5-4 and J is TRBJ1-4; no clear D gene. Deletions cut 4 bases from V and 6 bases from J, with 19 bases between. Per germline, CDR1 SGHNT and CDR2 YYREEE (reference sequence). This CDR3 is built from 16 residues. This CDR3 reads CASSVEDWGSHEKLFF. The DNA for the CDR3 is TGTGCCAGCAGCGTTGAAGACTGGGGTTCTCATGAAAAACTGTTTTTT.

The CDR3 is CASSTPGGFWGYEQYF. The DNA for the CDR3 is TGTGCCAGCAGCACCCCCGGGGGCTTCTGGGGCTACGAGCAGTACTTC. The chain uses TRBV7-9 and TRBJ2-7; the D call may be TRBD1 or TRBD2 (6 bases each). This CDR3 contains 16 residues. Germline V lookup: CDR1 SEHNR, CDR2 FQNEAQ (reference sequence). V lost 5 bases to trimming and J lost 3 bases, with 20 bases between them.

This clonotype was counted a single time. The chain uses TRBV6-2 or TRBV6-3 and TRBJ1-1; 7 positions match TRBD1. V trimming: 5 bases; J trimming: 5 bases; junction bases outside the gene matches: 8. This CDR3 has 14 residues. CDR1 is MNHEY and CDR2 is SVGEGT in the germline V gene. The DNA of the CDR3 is TGTGCCAGCAGTCCCGGACAGGTGGAGACTGAAGCTTTCTTT. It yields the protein CASSPGQVETEAFF.